This T cell receptor (beta chain) was sequenced in a study of early T cells in non-severe SARS-CoV-2 infection. Study-level background: The sequenced material was bulk RNA from unsorted whole blood, and its chains were unpaired.

Individual cDNA molecules were tagged with unique molecular identifiers. Each CDR3 protein gets one entry after TCRdb re-called the 5' RACE reads with MiXCR. This sample has over 100,000 distinct CDR3 sequences, with roughly 13% found just once. Germline-derived CDR1 and CDR2 are GTSNPN and SVGIG (reference sequence). Trimming stripped 3 bases from V and 5 bases from J, with 14 bases between. CDR3 length: 13 amino acids. Whole-study findings and limits: Lookups in VDJdb leaned toward anti-spike CD8 responses and missed private and CD4 specificities.

Turning to this clonotype: Its antigen is undetermined.

The TCR was taken from an adult who was a healthcare worker with PCR-confirmed SARS-CoV-2 infection or an uninfected control (not recorded which). Material: whole blood. The V call is TRBV30, the J call TRBJ2-7, with D perhaps TRBD1 (6 bases). This CDR3 reads CAWRQGEINEQYF. DNA for the CDR3: TGTGCCTGGAGACAGGGCGAAATCAACGAGCAGTACTTC.